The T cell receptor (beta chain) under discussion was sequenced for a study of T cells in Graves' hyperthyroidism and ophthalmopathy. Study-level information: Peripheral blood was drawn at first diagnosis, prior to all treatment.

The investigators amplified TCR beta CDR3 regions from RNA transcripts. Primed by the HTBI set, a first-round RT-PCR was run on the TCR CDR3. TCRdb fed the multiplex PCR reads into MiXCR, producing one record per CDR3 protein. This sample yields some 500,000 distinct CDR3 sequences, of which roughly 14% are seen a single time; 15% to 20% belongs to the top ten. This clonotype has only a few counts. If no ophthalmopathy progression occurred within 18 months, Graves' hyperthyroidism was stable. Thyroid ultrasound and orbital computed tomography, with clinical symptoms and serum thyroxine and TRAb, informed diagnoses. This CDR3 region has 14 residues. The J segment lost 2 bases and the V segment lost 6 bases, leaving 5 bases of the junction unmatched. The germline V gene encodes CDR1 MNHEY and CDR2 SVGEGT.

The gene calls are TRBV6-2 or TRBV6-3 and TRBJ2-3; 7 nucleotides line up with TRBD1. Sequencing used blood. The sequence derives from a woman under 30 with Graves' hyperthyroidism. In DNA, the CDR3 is TGTGCCAGCAGCCCGACAGGGACCACAGATACGCAGTATTTT. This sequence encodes CASSPTGTTDTQYF.